A selection of T cell receptor beta chains follows, all from one sample in a study of shared clonotypes between healthy human individuals. Sequencing used immunoSEQ multiplex PCR; TCRdb keeps in-frame clones, though not all of them. Of 2 million to 2.5 million clones listed, approximately 95% are singletons. The sequencing input was naive CD4+ T cells from PBMCs. The source is a young man in good health. Some clones in this sample may be carry-over from other donors' samples. The CDR3 runs from the conserved cysteine through the conserved F or W. Fields, in order: V gene, D gene, clone size, J gene, CDR3 protein, CDR3 DNA. D genes are given only for firm matches. A row's size may be missing; if present it is once, few, many or a size class.

v_call: TRBV7-2
d_call: -
clone_size: -
j_call: TRBJ2-1
cdr3_aa: CASSLDLGEQFF
cdr3_nt: TGTGCCAGCAGCTTAGATTTAGGTGAGCAGTTCTTC

v_call: TRBV2
d_call: -
clone_size: -
j_call: TRBJ1-5
cdr3_aa: CASRDNGLRNQPQHF
cdr3_nt: TGTGCCAGCAGAGATAACGGGCTTCGGAATCAGCCCCAGCATTTT

v_call: TRBV19
d_call: TRBD1
clone_size: -
j_call: TRBJ1-1
cdr3_aa: CASSMDNYRGNTEAFF
cdr3_nt: TGTGCCAGTAGTATGGATAATTACAGGGGAAACACTGAAGCTTTCTTT

v_call: TRBV25-1
d_call: -
clone_size: -
j_call: TRBJ1-3
cdr3_aa: CASSSDSSGNTIYF
cdr3_nt: TGTGCCAGCAGTTCGGACAGCTCTGGAAACACCATATATTTT

v_call: TRBV14
d_call: -
clone_size: -
j_call: TRBJ1-2
cdr3_aa: CASSQSIAGGYGYTF
cdr3_nt: TGTGCCAGCAGCCAAAGCATTGCAGGAGGCTATGGCTACACCTTC

v_call: TRBV5-1
d_call: -
clone_size: -
j_call: TRBJ1-5
cdr3_aa: CASSLGAGNQPQHF
cdr3_nt: TGCGCCAGCAGCCTGGGGGCGGGGAATCAGCCCCAGCATTTT

v_call: TRBV5-4
d_call: -
clone_size: -
j_call: TRBJ2-3
cdr3_aa: CASSLTPATEDTQYF
cdr3_nt: TGTGCCAGCAGCTTGACCCCAGCAACCGAGGATACGCAGTATTTT

v_call: TRBV19
d_call: -
clone_size: -
j_call: TRBJ2-2
cdr3_aa: CASRTDRTLSTGELFF
cdr3_nt: TGTGCCAGTAGAACCGACAGGACCTTAAGTACCGGGGAGCTGTTTTTT

v_call: TRBV7-2
d_call: -
clone_size: -
j_call: TRBJ2-7
cdr3_aa: CASSLHGGLEQYF
cdr3_nt: TGTGCCAGCAGCTTACACGGGGGGCTTGAGCAGTACTTC

v_call: TRBV5-1
d_call: -
clone_size: -
j_call: TRBJ1-4
cdr3_aa: CASSFYEGDEKLFF
cdr3_nt: TGCGCCAGCAGCTTTTATGAGGGGGATGAAAAACTGTTTTTT

v_call: TRBV5-1
d_call: TRBD1
clone_size: -
j_call: TRBJ2-7
cdr3_aa: CASSFYPSGQTNYEQYF
cdr3_nt: TGCGCCAGCAGCTTCTACCCCTCGGGACAGACGAACTACGAGCAGTACTTC

v_call: TRBV5-1
d_call: -
clone_size: -
j_call: TRBJ2-7
cdr3_aa: CASSSAPGYEQYF
cdr3_nt: TGCGCCAGCAGCTCGGCTCCTGGCTACGAGCAGTACTTC

v_call: TRBV5-1
d_call: -
clone_size: few
j_call: TRBJ1-1
cdr3_aa: CASSSQSNTEAFF
cdr3_nt: TGCGCCAGCAGCTCCCAGTCGAACACTGAAGCTTTCTTT

v_call: TRBV19
d_call: -
clone_size: -
j_call: TRBJ1-4
cdr3_aa: CASSNPTTNEKLFF
cdr3_nt: TGTGCCAGTAGCAACCCGACAACTAATGAAAAACTGTTTTTT

v_call: TRBV2
d_call: -
clone_size: -
j_call: TRBJ1-3
cdr3_aa: CASRNDRFSGNTIYF
cdr3_nt: TGTGCCAGCAGAAACGACCGGTTCTCTGGAAACACCATATATTTT

v_call: TRBV7-2
d_call: -
clone_size: once
j_call: TRBJ2-7
cdr3_aa: CASSPPLPGSDVEQYF
cdr3_nt: TGTGCCAGCAGCCCCCCGCTCCCGGGTTCCGACGTCGAGCAGTACTTC

v_call: TRBV4-1
d_call: TRBD2
clone_size: -
j_call: TRBJ2-7
cdr3_aa: CASSPGLAGRVSYEQYF
cdr3_nt: TGCGCCAGCAGCCCGGGACTAGCGGGGAGGGTCTCCTACGAGCAGTACTTC

v_call: TRBV5-6
d_call: -
clone_size: -
j_call: TRBJ1-3
cdr3_aa: CASSSRYTIYF
cdr3_nt: TGTGCCAGCAGCTCCAGATACACCATATATTTT

v_call: TRBV9
d_call: TRBD2
clone_size: -
j_call: TRBJ2-1
cdr3_aa: CASSLRWLAGAFNEQFF
cdr3_nt: TGTGCCAGCAGCCTTAGGTGGCTAGCGGGAGCGTTTAATGAGCAGTTCTTC

v_call: TRBV29-1
d_call: TRBD2
clone_size: -
j_call: TRBJ2-7
cdr3_aa: CSVYGGGSYEQYF
cdr3_nt: TGCAGCGTTTATGGGGGAGGGTCCTACGAGCAGTACTTC

v_call: TRBV30
d_call: TRBD2
clone_size: -
j_call: TRBJ2-3
cdr3_aa: CAWSAHGRAADTQYF
cdr3_nt: TGTGCCTGGAGTGCCCACGGGAGGGCCGCAGATACGCAGTATTTT

v_call: TRBV5-1
d_call: -
clone_size: -
j_call: TRBJ2-5
cdr3_aa: CASSQGPIQETQYF
cdr3_nt: TGCGCCAGCAGCCAGGGACCAATACAAGAGACCCAGTACTTC

v_call: TRBV29-1
d_call: TRBD2
clone_size: -
j_call: TRBJ2-3
cdr3_aa: CSARTSGSADTQYF
cdr3_nt: TGCAGCGCCCGGACTAGCGGGAGCGCAGATACGCAGTATTTT

v_call: TRBV7-9
d_call: -
clone_size: -
j_call: TRBJ2-7
cdr3_aa: CASSYGQSSYEQYF
cdr3_nt: TGTGCCAGCAGCTACGGACAGTCCTCGTACGAGCAGTACTTC

v_call: TRBV28
d_call: TRBD2
clone_size: -
j_call: TRBJ2-5
cdr3_aa: CASSLSVTAGGLETQYF
cdr3_nt: TGTGCCAGCAGTTTATCTGTGACGGCGGGAGGATTGGAGACCCAGTACTTC

v_call: TRBV7-8
d_call: -
clone_size: once
j_call: TRBJ2-2
cdr3_aa: CASSLGVGGELFF
cdr3_nt: TGTGCCAGCAGCTTAGGGGTCGGCGGGGAGCTGTTTTTT

v_call: TRBV7-9
d_call: TRBD2
clone_size: -
j_call: TRBJ2-1
cdr3_aa: CASSQTSGSHEQFF
cdr3_nt: TGTGCCAGCAGCCAGACTAGCGGTAGTCATGAGCAGTTCTTC

v_call: TRBV6-6
d_call: -
clone_size: -
j_call: TRBJ2-7
cdr3_aa: CASSFFPAVGGDEQYF
cdr3_nt: TGTGCCAGCAGTTTCTTCCCTGCCGTGGGGGGAGACGAGCAGTACTTC

v_call: TRBV7-9
d_call: -
clone_size: -
j_call: TRBJ1-2
cdr3_aa: CASSLGPYGYTF
cdr3_nt: TGTGCCAGCAGCTTAGGGCCTTATGGCTACACCTTC

v_call: TRBV28
d_call: -
clone_size: -
j_call: TRBJ2-7
cdr3_aa: CASSLLGPSYEQYF
cdr3_nt: TGTGCCAGCAGTCTGCTTGGCCCTTCCTACGAGCAGTACTTC

v_call: TRBV18
d_call: TRBD2
clone_size: -
j_call: TRBJ2-1
cdr3_aa: CASSPPGIAGGSYNEQFF
cdr3_nt: TGTGCCAGCTCACCACCGGGGATAGCGGGAGGGTCCTACAATGAGCAGTTCTTC

v_call: TRBV5-1
d_call: -
clone_size: -
j_call: TRBJ2-5
cdr3_aa: CASSSFMAQETQYF
cdr3_nt: TGCGCCAGCAGCTCGTTCATGGCCCAAGAGACCCAGTACTTC

v_call: TRBV15
d_call: TRBD1
clone_size: once
j_call: TRBJ2-7
cdr3_aa: CATSMGQGTSYEQYF
cdr3_nt: TGTGCCACCAGCATGGGACAGGGGACGTCCTACGAGCAGTACTTC

v_call: TRBV9
d_call: -
clone_size: -
j_call: TRBJ2-4
cdr3_aa: CASSAGTGGNIQYF
cdr3_nt: TGTGCCAGCAGCGCCGGGACTGGTGGAAACATTCAGTACTTC

v_call: TRBV19
d_call: -
clone_size: -
j_call: TRBJ2-2
cdr3_aa: CASSIQGPGELFF
cdr3_nt: TGTGCCAGTAGCATACAGGGCCCCGGGGAGCTGTTTTTT

v_call: TRBV7-8
d_call: -
clone_size: -
j_call: TRBJ1-5
cdr3_aa: CASSLLSASQPQHF
cdr3_nt: TGTGCCAGCAGCTTACTGTCGGCTTCTCAGCCCCAGCATTTT

v_call: TRBV28
d_call: -
clone_size: -
j_call: TRBJ1-5
cdr3_aa: CASSFGVRGVGNQPQHF
cdr3_nt: TGTGCCAGCAGTTTCGGGGTGAGGGGCGTTGGCAATCAGCCCCAGCATTTT

v_call: TRBV5-5
d_call: TRBD1
clone_size: -
j_call: TRBJ2-3
cdr3_aa: CASSGTGGFTDTQYF
cdr3_nt: TGTGCCAGCAGCGGGACAGGGGGTTTCACAGATACGCAGTATTTT

v_call: TRBV30
d_call: -
clone_size: once
j_call: TRBJ1-3
cdr3_aa: CAWSRALFLSGNTIYF
cdr3_nt: TGTGCCTGGAGTAGGGCCCTATTCCTCTCTGGAAACACCATATATTTT

v_call: TRBV27
d_call: TRBD1
clone_size: -
j_call: TRBJ2-7
cdr3_aa: CASRKTGGYEQYF
cdr3_nt: TGTGCCAGCCGTAAGACAGGGGGATACGAGCAGTACTTC

v_call: TRBV7-9
d_call: TRBD1
clone_size: -
j_call: TRBJ1-4
cdr3_aa: CASSKTGTGGEKLFF
cdr3_nt: TGTGCCAGCAGCAAAACCGGGACAGGGGGCGAAAAACTGTTTTTT

v_call: TRBV29-1
d_call: TRBD1
clone_size: -
j_call: TRBJ2-7
cdr3_aa: CSVEKGQGTGSYEQYF
cdr3_nt: TGCAGCGTTGAAAAGGGGCAGGGGACAGGGTCCTACGAGCAGTACTTC

v_call: TRBV6-1
d_call: -
clone_size: -
j_call: TRBJ1-4
cdr3_aa: CASSASTVDEKLFF
cdr3_nt: TGTGCCAGCAGTGCCTCGACAGTGGATGAAAAACTGTTTTTT

v_call: TRBV9
d_call: -
clone_size: -
j_call: TRBJ2-1
cdr3_aa: CASSVGPRGRVGHEQFF
cdr3_nt: TGTGCCAGCAGCGTAGGCCCCAGGGGGAGGGTTGGTCATGAGCAGTTCTTC

v_call: TRBV29-1
d_call: -
clone_size: -
j_call: TRBJ1-2
cdr3_aa: CSVDPDGKGGYTF
cdr3_nt: TGCAGCGTTGACCCGGACGGAAAAGGGGGCTACACCTTC

v_call: TRBV30
d_call: -
clone_size: -
j_call: TRBJ1-2
cdr3_aa: CAWSVSGRGRHGYTF
cdr3_nt: TGTGCCTGGAGTGTGTCCGGGAGGGGCAGGCATGGCTACACCTTC

v_call: TRBV28
d_call: -
clone_size: -
j_call: TRBJ1-2
cdr3_aa: CASSLFRQDYGYTF
cdr3_nt: TGTGCCAGCAGTTTGTTTCGACAGGACTATGGCTACACCTTC

v_call: TRBV7-9
d_call: TRBD2
clone_size: -
j_call: TRBJ2-1
cdr3_aa: CASSRTSGSWYEQFF
cdr3_nt: TGTGCCAGCAGCCGTACTAGCGGGAGTTGGTATGAGCAGTTCTTC

v_call: TRBV15
d_call: -
clone_size: -
j_call: TRBJ2-7
cdr3_aa: CATSRVGGYEQYF
cdr3_nt: TGTGCCACCAGCAGAGTCGGGGGTTACGAGCAGTACTTC

v_call: TRBV6-5
d_call: -
clone_size: -
j_call: TRBJ1-1
cdr3_aa: CASRGAPGNTEAFF
cdr3_nt: TGTGCCAGCCGTGGAGCGCCAGGGAACACTGAAGCTTTCTTT